The rows below give T cell receptor gamma chains drawn from one sample of a study of gammadelta T cells in human blood. TCRdb processed the RT-PCR reads again with the CATT caller. This table has 200 to 300 gamma-chain clones, around 9.3% appearing once. The sequencing sample was made of non-Vgamma9Vdelta2 gamma-delta T cells from infant blood. Receptors were obtained from a human donor. Each CDR3 is given with its conserved first and last residue. Only some rows state a clone size, as once, few, many or a class for expanded clones.

clone size: few; J gene: TRGJ1/TRGJ2; V gene: TRGV3; CDR3 DNA: TGTGCCACCTGGGACAGGACTACGTATAAGAAACTCTTT; CDR3 protein: CATWDRTTYKKLF
clone size: large; J gene: TRGJ1/TRGJ2; V gene: TRGV5; CDR3 DNA: TGTGCCACCTGGGACAGGCCCTGGAATTATAAGAAACTCTTT; CDR3 protein: CATWDRPWNYKKLF
clone size: large; J gene: TRGJ1/TRGJ2; V gene: TRGV9; CDR3 DNA: TGTGCCTTGTGGGAGACAGACTTCGATAAGAAACTCTTT; CDR3 protein: CALWETDFDKKLF
clone size: hyperexpanded; J gene: TRGJ1/TRGJ2; V gene: TRGV8; CDR3 DNA: TGTGCCACCTGGGAACGAACGGAGGGGTATTATAAGAAACTCTTT; CDR3 protein: CATWERTEGYYKKLF
clone size: hyperexpanded; J gene: TRGJ1/TRGJ2; V gene: TRGV5; CDR3 DNA: TGTGCCACCTGGGACCGCACCAAGAAACTCTTT; CDR3 protein: CATWDRTKKLF
clone size: hyperexpanded; J gene: TRGJ1/TRGJ2; V gene: TRGV8; CDR3 DNA: TGTGCCACCTGGGATATCCGCTATAAGAAACTCTTT; CDR3 protein: CATWDIRYKKLF
clone size: hyperexpanded; J gene: TRGJ1/TRGJ2; V gene: TRGV2; CDR3 DNA: TGTGCCACCTGGGAAGGCCCCCCTAAGAAACTCTTT; CDR3 protein: CATWEGPPKKLF
clone size: -; J gene: TRGJ1/TRGJ2; V gene: TRGV9; CDR3 DNA: TGTGCCTTGTGGGAGGTAGTTTATTATAAGAAACTCTTT; CDR3 protein: CALWEVVYYKKLF
clone size: large; J gene: TRGJP; V gene: TRGV9; CDR3 DNA: TGTGCCTTGTGGGAGGATGAGTTGGGCAAAAAAATCAAGGTATTT; CDR3 protein: CALWEDELGKKIKVF
clone size: large; J gene: TRGJ1/TRGJ2; V gene: TRGV8; CDR3 DNA: TGTGCCACCTGGGTCCAGGACTCTTATTATAAGAAACTCTTT; CDR3 protein: CATWVQDSYYKKLF
clone size: large; J gene: TRGJ1/TRGJ2; V gene: TRGV9; CDR3 DNA: TGTGCCTTGTGGGAGGTGCAAGGGGGATATAAGAAACTCTTT; CDR3 protein: CALWEVQGGYKKLF
clone size: medium-sized; J gene: TRGJ1/TRGJ2; V gene: TRGV2; CDR3 DNA: TGTGCCACCTGGGACGGGCCCCATTATAAGAAACTCTTT; CDR3 protein: CATWDGPHYKKLF
clone size: large; J gene: TRGJ1/TRGJ2; V gene: TRGV3; CDR3 DNA: TGTGCCACCTGGGACAGGTTTTGGTATAAGAAACTCTTT; CDR3 protein: CATWDRFWYKKLF
clone size: large; J gene: TRGJ1/TRGJ2; V gene: TRGV3; CDR3 DNA: TGTGCCACCTGGGACAGGGAGAAACTCTTT; CDR3 protein: CATWDREKLF
clone size: large; J gene: TRGJ1/TRGJ2; V gene: TRGV10; CDR3 DNA: TGTGCTGCGTGGGATTCCCCTAATTATTATAAGAAACTCTTT; CDR3 protein: CAAWDSPNYYKKLF
clone size: large; J gene: TRGJ1/TRGJ2; V gene: TRGV10; CDR3 DNA: TGTGCTGCGTGGGATGGGCTTGATTATTATAAGAAACTCTTT; CDR3 protein: CAAWDGLDYYKKLF
clone size: medium-sized; J gene: TRGJ1/TRGJ2; V gene: TRGV9; CDR3 DNA: TGTGCCTTGTGGCACCGGAATAAGAAACTCTTT; CDR3 protein: CALWHRNKKLF
clone size: few; J gene: TRGJ1/TRGJ2; V gene: TRGV5; CDR3 DNA: TGTGCCACCTGGGACGGAGGTGAAGGTTATAAGAAACTCTTT; CDR3 protein: CATWDGGEGYKKLF
clone size: large; J gene: TRGJ1/TRGJ2; V gene: TRGV4; CDR3 DNA: TGTGCCACCTGGGCGAATTATTATAAGAAACTCTTT; CDR3 protein: CATWANYYKKLF
clone size: hyperexpanded; J gene: TRGJ1/TRGJ2; V gene: TRGV8; CDR3 DNA: TGTGCCACCTGGGATAGGTTGGGTTATAAGAAACTCTTT; CDR3 protein: CATWDRLGYKKLF
clone size: -; J gene: TRGJP1; V gene: TRGV4; CDR3 DNA: TGTGCCACCTGGGATGCCACTTATACCACTGGTTGGTTCAAGATATTT; CDR3 protein: CATWDATYTTGWFKIF
clone size: -; J gene: TRGJP2; V gene: TRGV8; CDR3 DNA: TGTGCCACCTGGGATAGAGGTGATTGGATCAAGACGTCTGCAAAAGGGACTAGGCTCATAGTAACTTCGCCTGCAGGGAAAACGTTT; CDR3 protein: CATWDRGDWIKTSAKGTRLIVTSPAGKTF
clone size: large; J gene: TRGJ1/TRGJ2; V gene: TRGV2; CDR3 DNA: TGTGCCACCTGGGACGGGCAGTATAAGAAACTCTTT; CDR3 protein: CATWDGQYKKLF
clone size: large; J gene: TRGJ1/TRGJ2; V gene: TRGV4; CDR3 DNA: TGTGCCACCTGGGAGGTAGTTTATTATAAGAAACTCTTT; CDR3 protein: CATWEVVYYKKLF
clone size: large; J gene: TRGJ1/TRGJ2; V gene: TRGV2; CDR3 DNA: TGTGCCACCTGGGACGGGCACTATTATAAGAAACTCTTT; CDR3 protein: CATWDGHYYKKLF
clone size: large; J gene: TRGJ1/TRGJ2; V gene: TRGV4; CDR3 DNA: TGTGCCACCTGGGATGGGCATCAGGAATTTTATTATAAGAAACTCTTT; CDR3 protein: CATWDGHQEFYYKKLF
clone size: large; J gene: TRGJ1/TRGJ2; V gene: TRGV5; CDR3 DNA: TGTGCCACCTGGGACAGGCCCACCGATTATTATAAGAAACTCTTT; CDR3 protein: CATWDRPTDYYKKLF
clone size: large; J gene: TRGJP2; V gene: TRGV2; CDR3 DNA: TGTGCCACCTGGGACGGGCTGGGTGATTGGATCAAGACGTTT; CDR3 protein: CATWDGLGDWIKTF
clone size: large; J gene: TRGJ1/TRGJ2; V gene: TRGV4; CDR3 DNA: TGTGCCACCTGGGATGGAGATTATTATAAGAAACTCTTT; CDR3 protein: CATWDGDYYKKLF
clone size: large; J gene: TRGJ1/TRGJ2; V gene: TRGV8; CDR3 DNA: TGTGCCACCTGGGACGGCGAATTTTATTATAAGAAACTCTTT; CDR3 protein: CATWDGEFYYKKLF
clone size: large; J gene: TRGJ1/TRGJ2; V gene: TRGV4; CDR3 DNA: TGTGCCACCTGGGATATAAAGAATTATTATAAGAAACTCTTT; CDR3 protein: CATWDIKNYYKKLF
clone size: large; J gene: TRGJP1; V gene: TRGV4; CDR3 DNA: TGTGCCACCTGGGATCGGCCTACTGGTTGGTTCAAGATATTT; CDR3 protein: CATWDRPTGWFKIF
clone size: large; J gene: TRGJ1/TRGJ2; V gene: TRGV2; CDR3 DNA: TGTGCCACCTGGGACGGGCAGGCCTCGATTTATAAGAAACTCTTT; CDR3 protein: CATWDGQASIYKKLF
clone size: large; J gene: TRGJ1/TRGJ2; V gene: TRGV4; CDR3 DNA: TGTGCCACCTGGGATGGGCCGGGTTATTATAAGAAACTCTTT; CDR3 protein: CATWDGPGYYKKLF
clone size: large; J gene: TRGJ1/TRGJ2; V gene: TRGV3; CDR3 DNA: TGTGCCACCTGGGACCCCTATTATAAGAAACTCTTT; CDR3 protein: CATWDPYYKKLF
clone size: large; J gene: TRGJ1/TRGJ2; V gene: TRGV4; CDR3 DNA: TGTGCCACCTGGGATTATTTTTACTATAAGAAACTCTTT; CDR3 protein: CATWDYFYYKKLF
clone size: large; J gene: TRGJ1/TRGJ2; V gene: TRGV4; CDR3 DNA: TGTGCCACCTGGGTCGCCCAAGCTATCCTCCATTATTATAAGAAACTCTTT; CDR3 protein: CATWVAQAILHYYKKLF
clone size: large; J gene: TRGJP2; V gene: TRGV3; CDR3 DNA: TGTGCCACCTGGGACCGGGGGAGTGATTGGATCAAGACGTTT; CDR3 protein: CATWDRGSDWIKTF
clone size: large; J gene: TRGJP2; V gene: TRGV4; CDR3 DNA: TGTGCCACCTGGGATTTACGTAGTGATTGGATCAAGACGTTT; CDR3 protein: CATWDLRSDWIKTF
clone size: medium-sized; J gene: TRGJP2; V gene: TRGV2; CDR3 DNA: TGTGCCACCTGGGTAACACGTAGTGATTGGATCAAGACGTTT; CDR3 protein: CATWVTRSDWIKTF
clone size: large; J gene: TRGJP2; V gene: TRGV3; CDR3 DNA: TGTGCCACCTGGGACAGGCCGGAGAGTAGTGATTGGATCAAGACGTTT; CDR3 protein: CATWDRPESSDWIKTF
clone size: large; J gene: TRGJ1/TRGJ2; V gene: TRGV8; CDR3 DNA: TGTGCCACCTGGGATCGGGCTTATAAGAAACTCTTT; CDR3 protein: CATWDRAYKKLF